The sequence of this T cell receptor (beta chain) was determined in a study of OX40 agonist ivuxolimab in advanced cancers. Sequenced by immunoSEQ multiplex PCR; TCRdb stores in-frame clones only, minus some. The sample lists tens of thousands of clones, about four fifths seen once, with about 0.72% in the top ten. The CDR3 consists of 14 residues. CDR1 is KGHSH, CDR2 LQKENI, per germline. The ends were cut back, 2 bases at V and 6 bases at J, with 13 bases in the middle. With respect to this clone: What it binds is not known.

Study conclusions and caveats: The investigators did not determine what antigen specificity the expanded peripheral T cells had.

This chain connects TRBV18 to TRBJ1-1; weak D call: TRBD1 (6 bases). The receptor was isolated from an adult with an advanced solid tumor such as melanoma, head and neck, liver or kidney cancer. The material was CD4+ or CD8+ T cells sorted from blood, obtained in a trial of the OX40 agonist ivuxolimab. The CDR3 loop reads CASSPMKGQAEAFF. Here the CDR3 DNA reads TGTGCCAGCTCACCAATGAAGGGACAAGCTGAAGCTTTCTTT.